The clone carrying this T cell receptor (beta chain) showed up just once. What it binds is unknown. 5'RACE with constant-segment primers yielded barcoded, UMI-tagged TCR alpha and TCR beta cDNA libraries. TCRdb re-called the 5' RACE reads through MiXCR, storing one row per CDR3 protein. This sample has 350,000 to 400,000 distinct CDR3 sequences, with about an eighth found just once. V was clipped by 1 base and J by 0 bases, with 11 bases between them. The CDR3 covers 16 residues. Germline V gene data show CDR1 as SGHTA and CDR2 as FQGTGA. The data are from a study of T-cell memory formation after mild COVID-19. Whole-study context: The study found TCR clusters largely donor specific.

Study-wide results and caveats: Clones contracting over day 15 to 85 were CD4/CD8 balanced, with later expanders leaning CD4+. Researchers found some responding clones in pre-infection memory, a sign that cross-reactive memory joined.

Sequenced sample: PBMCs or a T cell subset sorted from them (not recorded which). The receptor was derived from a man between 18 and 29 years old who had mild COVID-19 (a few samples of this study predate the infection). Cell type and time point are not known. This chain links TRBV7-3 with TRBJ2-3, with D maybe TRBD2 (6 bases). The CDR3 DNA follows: TGTGCCAGCAGCTTAATCGGCGGGGCCAGCACAGATACGCAGTATTTT. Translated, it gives CASSLIGGASTDTQYF.